A selection of T cell receptor beta chains follows, all from one sample in a study of blood T cell repertoires in COVID-19. Only in-frame clones appear in the TCRdb table, and some are missing; sequencing was by immunoSEQ multiplex PCR. The table records 300,000 to 350,000 clones, 88% of them present only once. The material sequenced was peripheral blood. Receptors were obtained from a woman in her 70s with COVID-19, enrolled during active disease. The CDR3 runs from the conserved cysteine through the conserved F or W. Fields, in order: clone size, V gene, J gene, D gene, CDR3 DNA, CDR3 protein. The D gene is left open where the match is weak. Some rows mark clone size as missing; the rest say once, few, many or name a class of expanded clone.

.	TRBV6-5	TRBJ1-5	TRBD1	TGTGCCAGCAGTTACGGGACAGGCAATCAGCCCCAGCATTTT	CASSYGTGNQPQHF
.	TRBV5-5	TRBJ2-1	TRBD1	TGTGCCAGCAGCCCCAAGGGTGACAGGGGGCCGAATGAGCAGTTCTTC	CASSPKGDRGPNEQFF
.	TRBV4-1	TRBJ1-4	TRBD1	TGCGCCAGCAGCCAACTACAGGGGGTGTACGAAAAACTGTTTTTT	CASSQLQGVYEKLFF
.	TRBV5-1	TRBJ2-3	TRBD1	TGCGCCAGCAGCTTGGCGGGGACAGGGGCAGATACGCAGTATTTT	CASSLAGTGADTQYF
.	TRBV5-1	TRBJ2-5	.	TGCGCCAGCAGCTTAACAGGGACAGAGACCCAGTACTTC	CASSLTGTETQYF
.	TRBV18	TRBJ2-5	.	TGTGCCAGCTCACCACAAGGGACAATTGGAGAGACCCAGTACTTC	CASSPQGTIGETQYF
.	TRBV7-9	TRBJ2-5	TRBD2	TGTGCCAGCAGCTCCCTCAGCGGGGGGGAGGAGACCCAGTACTTC	CASSSLSGGEETQYF
once	TRBV21-1	TRBJ1-2	.	TGTGCCAGCAGCAAAGGATGGGACAGGGGGCGAAATGGCTACACCTTC	CASSKGWDRGRNGYTF
few	TRBV10-1	TRBJ2-1	TRBD2	TGCGCCAGCAGAGAGCCTAGCGGGGGACACAATGAGCAGTTCTTC	CASREPSGGHNEQFF
.	TRBV24-1	TRBJ2-4	TRBD1	TGTGCCACCAGTGATTCAGGGGGAAACATTCAGTACTTC	CATSDSGGNIQYF
.	TRBV1	TRBJ1-1	.	TGCACCAGCAGCCAAGAGCCGGTCCTGTTGAACACTGAAGCTTTCTTT	CTSSQEPVLLNTEAFF